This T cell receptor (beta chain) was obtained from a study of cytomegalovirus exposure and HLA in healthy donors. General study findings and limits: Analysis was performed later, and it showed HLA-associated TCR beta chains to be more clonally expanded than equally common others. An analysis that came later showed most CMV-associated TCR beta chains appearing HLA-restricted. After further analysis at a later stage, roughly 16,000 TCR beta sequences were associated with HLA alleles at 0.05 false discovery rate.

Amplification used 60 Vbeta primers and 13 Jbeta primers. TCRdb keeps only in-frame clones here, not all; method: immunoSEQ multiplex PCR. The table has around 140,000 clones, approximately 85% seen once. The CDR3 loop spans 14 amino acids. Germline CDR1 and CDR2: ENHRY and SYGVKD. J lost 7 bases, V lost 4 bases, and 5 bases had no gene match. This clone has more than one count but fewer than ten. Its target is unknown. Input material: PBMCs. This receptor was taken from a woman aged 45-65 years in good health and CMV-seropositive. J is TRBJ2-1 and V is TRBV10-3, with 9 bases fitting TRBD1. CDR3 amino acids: CAISGRDRVNEQFF. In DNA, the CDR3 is TGTGCCATCAGTGGCCGGGACAGGGTAAATGAGCAGTTCTTC.